Listed below are T cell receptor beta chains from one sample, sequenced in a study of post-analysis software for immune sequencing data. One entry per CDR3 protein results from TCRdb running MiXCR on the PCR reads. The sample has about half a million distinct CDR3 sequences, around 34% seen once. Material for sequencing was blood. The receptors derive from a girl under 18 with multiple sclerosis. CDR3s include the opening cysteine and the closing phenylalanine or tryptophan. D genes are given only for firm matches. The size entry is marked missing in some rows and otherwise reads once, few, many or a size class.

j_gene,abundance,v_gene,d_gene,CDR3aa,CDR3nt
TRBJ1-5,NA,TRBV5-5,NA,CASSFRGRDQPQHF,TGTGCCAGCAGCTTCAGGGGAAGAGATCAGCCCCAGCATTTT
TRBJ1-1,NA,TRBV29-1,NA,CSVDLSGTNTEAFF,TGCAGCGTCGACCTGTCAGGGACGAACACTGAAGCTTTCTTT
TRBJ2-2,NA,TRBV27,NA,CASSLIPNTGELFF,TGTGCCAGCAGTTTGATCCCGAACACCGGGGAGCTGTTTTTT
TRBJ2-3,NA,TRBV20-1,TRBD2,CSALAGTSVTDTRYF,TGCAGTGCTCTAGCCGGGACTAGCGTGACAGATACGCGGTATTTT
TRBJ2-3,NA,TRBV20-1,TRBD2,CSAMSLAGGRKDTQYF,TGCAGTGCTATGTCTCTAGCGGGGGGCCGGAAGGATACGCAGTATTTT
TRBJ1-1,few,TRBV5-1,NA,CASMKAGDTEAFF,TGCGCCAGCATGAAGGCAGGGGACACTGAAGCTTTCTTT
TRBJ2-3,NA,TRBV20-1,NA,CSESWGDTQYF,TGCAGCGAGTCGTGGGGGGATACGCAGTATTTT
TRBJ2-7,few,TRBV4-2,TRBD2,CASSQDLAGGYEQYF,TGTGCCAGCAGCCAAGATCTAGCGGGAGGGTACGAGCAGTACTTC
TRBJ1-5,few,TRBV20-1,TRBD1,CSAGTGEPYQPQHF,TGCAGTGCCGGGACAGGCGAACCTTATCAGCCCCAGCATTTT
TRBJ1-2,NA,TRBV5-1,TRBD1,CASSLGRTGGNYGYTF,TGCGCCAGCAGCTTAGGTCGGACAGGGGGCAACTATGGCTACACCTTC
TRBJ1-2,NA,TRBV20-1,TRBD1,CSATQTGKSYGYTF,TGCAGTGCTACCCAGACAGGGAAGTCCTATGGCTACACCTTC
TRBJ2-7,few,TRBV11-2,TRBD2,CASSRKSRLAVYEQYF,TGTGCCAGCAGCCGAAAAAGTAGGCTAGCGGTCTACGAGCAGTACTTC
TRBJ1-5,few,TRBV28,TRBD1,CASTLGDRGAQPQHF,TGTGCCAGCACCCTCGGGGACAGGGGAGCTCAGCCCCAGCATTTT
TRBJ2-3,NA,TRBV3-1,TRBD1,CASSHRDRLPDTQYF,TGTGCCAGCAGCCACCGGGACAGGTTACCCGATACGCAGTATTTT
TRBJ2-5,NA,TRBV4-2,NA,CASSQDVGGETQYF,TGTGCCAGCAGCCAAGATGTCGGAGGAGAGACCCAGTACTTC
TRBJ2-4,few,TRBV6-2/TRBV6-3,NA,CASSHVNIQYF,TGTGCCAGCAGTCATGTAAACATTCAGTACTTC
TRBJ1-5,NA,TRBV6-5,NA,CASSPEGGNQPQHF,TGTGCCAGCAGTCCAGAAGGGGGAAATCAGCCCCAGCATTTT
TRBJ1-2,many,TRBV6-6,TRBD1,CASTPDRSYGYTF,TGTGCCAGCACCCCGGACAGGTCCTATGGCTACACCTTC
TRBJ2-2,NA,TRBV5-1,TRBD1,CASSPGQAINTGELFF,TGCGCCAGCAGCCCCGGACAGGCGATAAACACCGGGGAGCTGTTTTTT
TRBJ2-1,NA,TRBV7-2,TRBD2,CASNAGLAVGNEQFF,TGTGCCAGCAACGCGGGACTAGCGGTTGGCAATGAGCAGTTCTTC
TRBJ1-6,NA,TRBV3-1,NA,CTSSQLKDWDSPLHF,TGTACCAGCAGCCAATTAAAGGATTGGGATTCACCCCTCCACTTT
TRBJ2-5,NA,TRBV4-2,TRBD2,CASSQDGTSGALGETQYF,TGTGCCAGCAGCCAAGACGGGACTAGCGGGGCACTGGGAGAGACCCAGTACTTC
TRBJ1-3,NA,TRBV5-1,NA,CASSFFEQGPGNTIYF,TGCGCCAGCAGCTTTTTCGAACAGGGCCCTGGAAACACCATATATTTT
TRBJ1-1,NA,TRBV21-1,NA,CASSKWALVQGETEAFF,TGTGCCAGCAGCAAATGGGCCTTAGTTCAGGGGGAAACTGAAGCTTTCTTT
TRBJ1-6,NA,TRBV21-1,NA,CASSLRRPGRRWVVNSPLHF,TGTGCCAGCAGCTTGAGAAGGCCGGGACGGCGATGGGTCGTAAATTCACCCCTCCACTTT
TRBJ1-1,NA,TRBV4-1,NA,CASSQTPVDTEAFF,TGCGCCAGCAGCCAAACCCCCGTCGACACTGAAGCTTTCTTT
TRBJ1-2,NA,TRBV20-1,NA,CRAFGDGYTF,TGCAGGGCCTTTGGGGATGGCTACACCTTC
TRBJ2-5,few,TRBV5-6,NA,CASSQLGRQDTETQYF,TGTGCCAGCAGCCAACTGGGTAGACAGGACACAGAGACCCAGTACTTC
TRBJ1-2,NA,TRBV19,TRBD1,CASRETGGPGDYGYTF,TGTGCCAGTAGGGAGACAGGGGGCCCTGGCGACTATGGCTACACCTTC
TRBJ1-5,NA,TRBV7-8,NA,CASSQEVGNQPQHF,TGTGCCAGCAGCCAAGAGGTGGGCAATCAGCCCCAGCATTTT
TRBJ2-3,NA,TRBV20-1,NA,CSARDWNTQYF,TGCAGTGCTAGAGATTGGAATACGCAGTATTTT
TRBJ1-1,few,TRBV29-1,NA,CSVRLNTEAFF,TGCAGCGTGCGGCTAAACACTGAAGCTTTCTTT
TRBJ2-3,NA,TRBV3-1,NA,CASSQEIASRTDTQYF,TGTGCCAGCAGCCAAGAAATAGCGAGCCGCACAGATACGCAGTATTTT
TRBJ2-3,NA,TRBV13,TRBD1,CASSMQDRRSSDTQYF,TGTGCCAGCAGCATGCAGGACAGGCGGTCGTCAGATACGCAGTATTTT
TRBJ1-1,NA,TRBV15,NA,CATSRVLNPRRTEAFF,TGTGCCACCAGCAGAGTTCTGAACCCCCGGAGGACTGAAGCTTTCTTT
TRBJ2-1,NA,TRBV3-1,NA,CASSLPGLVQFF,TGTGCCAGCAGCCTTCCGGGGCTGGTGCAGTTCTTC
TRBJ2-7,once,TRBV15,TRBD1,CATSRGNSQGAFSGQYF,TGTGCCACCAGCAGAGGCAATAGCCAGGGGGCATTCTCGGGGCAGTACTTC
TRBJ2-1,NA,TRBV10-3,TRBD2,CAISESGASGDYNEQFF,TGTGCCATCAGTGAGTCCGGGGCTAGCGGGGACTACAATGAGCAGTTCTTC
TRBJ2-1,NA,TRBV7-6,TRBD2,CASSLDGLAGGSYNEQFF,TGTGCCAGCAGCTTAGATGGACTAGCGGGGGGGTCCTACAATGAGCAGTTCTTC
TRBJ2-7,NA,TRBV2,NA,CASGGGAPSYEQYF,TGTGCCAGCGGGGGTGGGGCCCCCTCCTACGAGCAGTACTTC
TRBJ2-7,NA,TRBV7-8,TRBD2,CASSSNRGVVSEQYF,TGTGCCAGCAGCTCGAATCGGGGGGTTGTATCCGAGCAGTACTTC
TRBJ1-5,NA,TRBV2,NA,CASSETFTGHQPQHF,TGTGCCAGCAGTGAGACATTTACAGGGCATCAGCCCCAGCATTTT
TRBJ2-1,few,TRBV4-1,TRBD1,CASSLRQGPYNEQFF,TGCGCCAGCAGCCTACGACAGGGGCCCTACAATGAGCAGTTCTTC
TRBJ1-2,NA,TRBV12-3/TRBV12-4,NA,CASRGALGINYGYTF,TGTGCCAGCAGGGGGGCCTTAGGGATTAACTATGGCTACACCTTC
TRBJ2-1,NA,TRBV5-4,TRBD2,CASSPGTSRSDNEQFF,TGTGCCAGCAGCCCCGGGACTAGCAGGTCCGACAATGAGCAGTTCTTC
TRBJ1-2,NA,TRBV7-9,NA,CTSSKRKSNYGYTF,TGTACCAGCAGTAAGAGAAAGTCAAACTATGGCTACACCTTC
TRBJ2-1,few,TRBV12-3/TRBV12-4,TRBD2,CASSPLRRLAGGLENEQFF,TGTGCCAGCAGTCCCCTAAGGAGACTAGCGGGGGGGCTGGAGAATGAGCAGTTCTTC
TRBJ2-3,NA,TRBV11-2,TRBD2,CASSSEAGAQYF,TGTGCCAGCAGCTCAGAAGCGGGGGCGCAGTATTTT
TRBJ1-4,few,TRBV11-2,TRBD1,CASAWDRGNEKLFF,TGTGCCAGCGCCTGGGACAGGGGAAATGAAAAACTGTTTTTT
TRBJ1-2,few,TRBV4-1,NA,CASRTVYGYTF,TGCGCCAGCCGGACTGTCTATGGCTACACCTTC
TRBJ2-7,NA,TRBV20-1,TRBD1,CSARRTGPYEQYF,TGCAGTGCTAGGAGGACAGGCCCCTACGAGCAGTACTTC
TRBJ1-1,NA,TRBV25-1,NA,CASSDLTGRGEAFF,TGTGCCAGCAGTGACCTAACAGGGCGCGGTGAAGCTTTCTTT
TRBJ2-5,NA,TRBV5-1,TRBD2,CASTLGSGEGNQYF,TGCGCCAGCACCCTTGGGAGCGGGGAAGGTAACCAGTACTTC
TRBJ2-5,NA,TRBV3-1,TRBD2,CASSHSSGAETQYF,TGTGCCAGCAGCCATTCTAGCGGGGCGGAGACCCAGTACTTC
TRBJ2-2,NA,TRBV4-1,NA,CASSQVGGWSGELFF,TGCGCCAGCAGCCAAGTCGGGGGCTGGTCCGGGGAGCTGTTTTTT
TRBJ1-5,NA,TRBV4-1,NA,CASSRNTDRSNQPQHF,TGCGCCAGCAGCCGAAATACCGACAGGAGCAATCAGCCCCAGCATTTT
TRBJ2-7,many,TRBV2,NA,CASSKQGWDEQYF,TGTGCCAGCAGTAAACAGGGATGGGACGAGCAGTACTTC
TRBJ1-1,NA,TRBV4-1,NA,CASKYSPMNTEAFF,TGCGCCAGCAAGTACAGCCCGATGAACACTGAAGCTTTCTTT
TRBJ2-7,many,TRBV29-1,NA,CSVEGQGYEQYF,TGCAGCGTTGAGGGACAAGGATACGAGCAGTACTTC